The entry below describes one TCR beta chain. Its specificity is unknown. The germline V gene encodes CDR1 SGHRS and CDR2 YFSETQ. Trimming stripped 0 bases from V and 2 bases from J, with 6 bases between. The CDR3 is 13 residues long. This sample is part of a study of lymphopenia after photon versus proton radiotherapy. The study's findings and limits: Relative stability marked proton patients; photon patients lost diversity and naive cells. Larger post-nadir TCR diversity loss correlated inversely with survival in deceased patients. Only patients who died were analyzed for survival; proton advantage is unproven. After lymphocyte nadir, photon-treated repertoires showed oligoclonal expansion, especially CD8+ Temra.

Profiled with immunoSEQ multiplex PCR; TCRdb holds only in-frame clones, not every one. The sample lists approximately 53,000 clones, 92% seen once, with about a sixth in the top ten. The material was peripheral blood, obtained from a patient treated with photon-based radiotherapy. The chain couples TRBV5-1 to TRBJ2-7, with no clear D. The sequence was collected from a woman aged 40 to 49 with cholangiocarcinoma. The CDR3 bases are TGCGCCAGCAGCTTGGAACAAACCTACGAGCAGTACTTC. It is translated as CASSLEQTYEQYF.